This T cell receptor (beta chain) was recorded in a study of spatial heterogeneity in lung cancer. Study details: Each time, sequencing found more beta-chain sequences than alpha-chain sequences.

Time point reported: sample taken at primary tumor resection. Whole RNA, isolated from tumor, nontumor lung or frozen PBMC, was sequenced without prior sorting. Patients with untreated early-stage non-small cell lung cancer, numbering 55 to 80, were the donors. There are a few counts of this clonotype. The antigen is unknown. Broader study findings: Resection saw ubiquitous expanded tumor TCRs appear in blood more than follow-up did.

TCRdb fed the 5' RACE reads into MiXCR, producing one record per CDR3 protein. This sample has 40,000 to 45,000 distinct CDR3 sequences; about 13% occur once, and the top ten carry 50% to 65%. The sequence was collected from a male donor with early-stage non-small cell lung cancer. This sample comprised PBMCs, obtained at surgery.

The DNA for the CDR3 is TGTGCCAGCAGCCCTCAGGGAGTTGGGTCCTACGAGCAGTACTTC. Amino acid sequence: CASSPQGVGSYEQYF. V gene TRBV7-8 combines with J gene TRBJ2-7, with D perhaps assigned TRBD1 or TRBD2 (5 bases each). This CDR3 region has 15 residues. Between the trimmed V and J ends, which lost 5 bases and 1 base, there was a span of 15 bases. Germline V gives CDR1 SGHVS, CDR2 FQNEAQ. Variable domain in full (rest from reference TRBV7-8 and TRBJ2-7): GAGVSQSPRYKVAKRGQDVALRCDPISGHVSLFWYQQALGQGPEFLTYFQNEAQLDKSGLPSDRFFAERPEGSVSTLKIQRTQQEDSAVYLCASSPQGVGSYEQYFGPGTRLTVT.